This TCR beta chain appears in the sequencing data of a study of T-cell reconstitution after alpha-beta-depleted transplantation in children (dated by TCRdb to 2016 to 2018). Regarding the complete study: T-cell immune reconstitution after TCRalphabeta/CD19-depleted allogeneic hematopoietic cell transplantation in children was quantitatively tracked in the study by means of TCR repertoire profiling.

Per the publication, the treatment or condition label means: allogeneic hematopoietic cell transplantation with graft depleted of TCRalphabeta T cells and CD19 B cells. The transplant recipients were children given TCRalphabeta/CD19-depleted allogeneic hematopoietic cell grafts. Its CDR3 holds 15 amino acids, cysteine through phenylalanine. Only the CDR3 DNA is retained, 45 bases long and in frame from the first base. The V end loses 1 base and the J end loses 4 bases, and a stretch of 11 bases separates them. CDR1 and CDR2 (SEHNR, FQNEAQ) derive from the germline V gene (reference sequence). The method behind the library was PCR. The instrument was an Illumina HiSeq 2500. TCR library preparation used molecular barcoding, with unique molecular identifiers applied to normalize quantification of the TCRbeta repertoire. The raw public reads went through TCRdb reprocessing: fastp at Q25, MiXCR clone calling, in-frame beta chains kept. Each CDR3 protein gets just one entry, which takes the most common genes and DNA from the rows behind it. Within this sample are 750,000 to 950,000 distinct CDR3 sequences, with 16% of them counted one time only. The biggest ten clones account for about 4.6% of the sample.

The full study reports these points: Apparently early alphabetaT-cell count recovery about two months after transplant reportedly relied on only several hundred rapidly expanded clones derived from non-depleted graft cells. In some patients, the high TCRbeta diversity seen at day 60 was put down to recipient T cells and intrathymic progenitors that had survived conditioning. The frequencies of hyperexpanded clones fell over the following months, and after one year, T-cell counts and TCRbeta diversity were mostly attributed to newly produced T cells.

The table lists this clonotype with a few counts. Its specific antigen is unknown. It has no much larger one-base neighbor in the sample; base qualities were not kept. The receptor chain draws on TRBV7-9 and TRBJ2-1; the D gene identity is not certain. Sample: PBMCs, mostly from graft donor cells, taken 360 days after TCRalphabeta/CD19-depleted stem cell transplant. This clonotype was obtained from a male patient aged 5 to 17 who had a stem cell transplant for acute lymphoblastic leukemia, so the T cells may come from the graft donor. The bases read TGTGCCAGCAGCTTAGAGGGAATAGGGTACAATGAGCAGTTCTTC. This gives the protein CASSLEGIGYNEQFF.